The present T cell receptor beta chain was sequenced within a study of beta chain features in type 1 diabetes. Study-level findings and limits: Researchers report that Type 1 diabetes patients had moderately but significantly shorter TCRB CDR3s across all four CD4+ subsets. Patients showed naive, central memory and Treg TCRB repertoires that appeared more similar than those of healthy donors.

This CDR3 is built from 12 residues. V trimming: 7 bases; J trimming: 3 bases; junction bases outside the gene matches: 3. The germline V gene has CDR1 SNHLY and CDR2 FYNNEI. Reverse transcribing all isolated RNA meant expressed TCRB transcripts were sequenced. Mean read depth for naive, central memory and regulatory T cell samples was around 3.8 million reads. Only in-frame clones appear in the TCRdb table, and some are missing; sequencing was by immunoSEQ multiplex PCR. The sample has some 150,000 clones, approximately 13% seen once; the top ten hold 1.3%. Comment on this clone: Its antigen is as yet unknown.

This receptor was obtained from a man between 18 and 35 years old with type 1 diabetes. Sequencing was done on a sample of central memory CD4+ T cells from blood. The rearrangement links TRBV2 to TRBJ2-7; 7 bases match TRBD1. Here the CDR3 DNA reads TGTGCCAGCACCTGGACAGGCTACGAGCAGTACTTC. Translation: CASTWTGYEQYF.